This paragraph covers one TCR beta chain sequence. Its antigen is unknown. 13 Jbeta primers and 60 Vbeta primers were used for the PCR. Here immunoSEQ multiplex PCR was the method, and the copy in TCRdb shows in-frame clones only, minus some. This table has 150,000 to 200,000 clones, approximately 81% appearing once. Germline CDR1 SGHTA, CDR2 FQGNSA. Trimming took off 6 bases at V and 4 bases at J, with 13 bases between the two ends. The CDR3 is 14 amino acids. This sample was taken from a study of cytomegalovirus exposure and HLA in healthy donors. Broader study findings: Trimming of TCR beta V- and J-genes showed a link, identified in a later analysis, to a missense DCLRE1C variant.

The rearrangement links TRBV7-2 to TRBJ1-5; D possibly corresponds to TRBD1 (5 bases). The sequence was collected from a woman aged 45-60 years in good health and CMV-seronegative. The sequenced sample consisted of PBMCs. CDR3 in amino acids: CASREGLSNQPQHF. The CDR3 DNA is TGTGCCAGCAGGGAGGGACTGTCAAATCAGCCCCAGCATTTT.